This entry lists 9 T cell receptor beta chains sequenced from one sample in a study of T-cell memory formation after mild COVID-19. TCRdb passed the 5' RACE reads through MiXCR, listing each CDR3 protein once. This table has 200,000 or so distinct CDR3 sequences, under 20% appearing once. The sequenced material came from PBMCs or a T cell subset sorted from them (not recorded which). The receptors were sampled from an adult woman who had mild COVID-19 (a few samples of this study predate the infection). Cell type and time point are not known.

In its sample, this clonotype was seen a few times. The gene calls are TRBV12-3 or TRBV12-4 and TRBJ1-2, with D uncertain. CDR3 length: 12 amino acids. Trimming took 4 bases from V and 5 from J, leaving 8 bases between them. The CDR3 spells CASSSSPYGYTF. The CDR3 bases are TGTGCCAGCAGTTCTTCACCTTATGGCTACACCTTC.

The chain combines TRBV5-4 with TRBJ1-1; a weak D match, TRBD1 (6 bases). Germline V gives CDR1 SGHNT, CDR2 YYREEE (reference sequence). V lost 4 bases to trimming and J lost 1 base, with 11 bases between them. This CDR3 has 14 residues. Written as DNA, the CDR3 is TGTGCCAGCAGCAGCACAGGGAGGAACACTGAAGCTTTCTTT. This encodes CASSSTGRNTEAFF.

This clonotype has a handful of counts. J is TRBJ2-7 and V is TRBV7-9; D gene ambiguous. Germline values: CDR1 SEHNR, CDR2 FQNEAQ (reference sequence). The CDR3 extends over 15 amino acids. V was pared by 0 bases and J by 6 bases, with 15 bases between. The CDR3 here is CASSLAEGPASEQYF. CDR3 nucleotide sequence: TGTGCCAGCAGCTTAGCGGAAGGACCAGCCAGCGAGCAGTACTTC.

This chain connects TRBV7-9 to TRBJ1-1; D is possibly TRBD1 (5 bases). CDR3 size: 13 residues. Between the trimmed V and J ends, which lost 5 bases and 4 bases, there was a span of 11 bases. Germline V lookup: CDR1 SEHNR, CDR2 FQNEAQ (reference sequence). The chain's CDR3 is CASSPGVATEAFF. The CDR3 bases are TGTGCCAGCAGCCCGGGGGTAGCCACTGAAGCTTTCTTT. The entire variable domain, with the rest obtained from reference TRBV7-9 and TRBJ1-1, is as follows: DTGVSQNPRHKITKRGQNVTFRCDPISEHNRLYWYRQTLGQGPEFLTYFQNEAQLEKSRLLSDRFSAERPKGSFSTLEIQRTEQGDSAMYLCASSPGVATEAFFGQGTRLTVV.

There are a few counts of this clonotype. J is TRBJ1-1 and V is TRBV27, with D perhaps TRBD1 (5 bases). V dropped 3 bases and J dropped 2 bases, with 13 bases sitting between them. The CDR3 is 15 residues long. Germline V gene lookup returns CDR1 MNHEY and CDR2 SMNVEV (reference sequence). Here the CDR3 DNA reads TGTGCCAGCAGTTTGCAAGGGGCTCTTAACACTGAAGCTTTCTTT. Translated, it gives CASSLQGALNTEAFF.

Remarks on this clonotype: An end of the junction does not agree with germline; a read error may underlie this. V and J are TRBV6-6 and TRBJ1-4, with 12 bases identical to TRBD1. The CDR3 consists of 16 residues. Germline lookup yields CDR1 MNHNY and CDR2 SVGAGI (reference sequence). As DNA, the CDR3 is TGTGCAAGCAGTTACCTTGCCGGGACAGGGGGCGAAAAACTGTTTTTT. This sequence encodes CASSYLAGTGGEKLFF.

This clonotype was observed many times. The chain carries TRBV2 and TRBJ2-7, with D possibly TRBD1 on 5 matching bases. Per germline, CDR1 SNHLY and CDR2 FYNNEI. The V end was cut by 6 bases, the J end by 6 bases, with 12 bases between. This CDR3 is 12 amino acids long. CDR3 protein: CASSQGISEQYF. The CDR3 region has the DNA TGTGCCAGCAGCCAGGGAATAAGCGAGCAGTACTTC.

This chain connects TRBV7-9 to TRBJ1-1; D gene ambiguous. This CDR3 has 13 amino acids. V lost 4 bases and J lost 5, with 11 bases in between. From germline, CDR1 is SEHNR and CDR2 FQNEAQ (reference sequence). CDR3 protein: CASSSAGSTEAFF. CDR3 bases: TGTGCCAGCAGCTCAGCGGGTTCGACTGAAGCTTTCTTT.

This clonotype appeared a few times. V and J are TRBV5-4 and TRBJ2-1; 13 positions match TRBD2. CDR3 length: 15 residues. Trimming removed 4 bases from V and 5 bases from J; junction bases left unmatched: 3. Germline assignment: CDR1 SGHNT and CDR2 YYREEE (reference sequence). In DNA form, the CDR3 reads TGTGCCAGCAGCGACACTAGCGGGGGGGACAATGAGCAGTTCTTC. Translating it yields CASSDTSGGDNEQFF.